The 3 T cell receptor beta chains given below trace back to one sample, sequenced in a study of cytomegalovirus exposure and HLA in healthy donors. Amplification used 60 Vbeta primers and 13 Jbeta primers. The protocol was immunoSEQ multiplex PCR, while the TCRdb copy is restricted to in-frame clones and leaves out a portion. The table records 85,000 to 120,000 clones, 75% to 85% of them present only once. Sequenced input: PBMCs. Receptors were obtained from a man in his fifties or sixties in good health and CMV-seronegative.

This clone has a single count. The chain employs TRBV7-2 and TRBJ2-1, with TRBD2 as a possible D gene (5 bases). The length of the CDR3 is 16 residues. Germline values: CDR1 SGHTA, CDR2 FQGNSA. The V end was cut by 1 base, the J end by 0 bases, with 10 bases between. The CDR3 loop reads CASSLVSGSSYNEQFF. The CDR3 coding sequence is TGTGCCAGCAGCTTAGTTAGTGGGAGCTCCTACAATGAGCAGTTCTTC.

Comment on this clone: Germline is not matched at one junction end, which may reflect a read error. This same CDR3 is encoded by further DNA sequences in the sample. The chain has TRBV9 and TRBJ1-6, with TRBD1 as a possible D gene (6 bases). The CDR3 sequence is 15 residues long. In germline, CDR1 is SGDLS, CDR2 YYNGEE. Here the CDR3 DNA reads TGTGCCAGCAGCGTAACAGGGCGTGCGAATTCACCTCTCCACTTT. This codes for CASSVTGRANSPLHF.

This clone has just one count. The chain joins TRBV18 to TRBJ1-1; weak D call: TRBD1 (5 bases). V was pared by 5 bases and J by 7 bases, with 14 bases between. This CDR3 comprises 13 residues. Germline loops: CDR1 KGHSH, CDR2 LQKENI. For the CDR3, the DNA is TGTGCCAGCTCATCCCCAGCGGGGGGTGAAGCTTTCTTT. Its translation is CASSSPAGGEAFF.